Following are 8 T cell receptor beta chains from one sample sequenced in a study of blood T cell repertoires in COVID-19. Only in-frame clones appear in the TCRdb table, and some are missing; sequencing was by immunoSEQ multiplex PCR. The sample lists roughly 15,000 clones; roughly 90% were seen once. Sequenced: peripheral blood. The receptors originated from a human donor in a cohort sampled during active COVID-19.

The chain links TRBV19 to TRBJ2-2; the D gene is possibly TRBD1 (5 bases). The CDR3 runs 15 residues. Germline CDR1 is LNHDA and CDR2 is SQIVND (reference sequence). Deletions cut 7 bases from V and 9 bases from J, with 21 bases between. The CDR3 protein is CASTYGAHKIRELFF. In DNA form, the CDR3 reads TGTGCCAGTACCTATGGGGCCCACAAAATAAGGGAGCTGTTTTTT.

Here the CDR3 reads CASTKLDSSYNEQFF. As DNA, the CDR3 is TGCGCCAGCACGAAGCTGGACTCTTCCTACAATGAGCAGTTCTTC. This chain uses TRBV5-1 with TRBJ2-1, with D possibly matching TRBD2 (5 bases). The germline gives CDR1 SGHRS, CDR2 YFSETQ. V dropped 6 bases and J dropped 1 base, with 14 bases sitting between them. CDR3 size: 15 residues.

The CDR3 loop is CSVETSGATDTQYF. The CDR3 DNA reads TGCAGCGTTGAGACTAGCGGGGCTACAGATACGCAGTATTTT. The V call is TRBV29-1, the J call TRBJ2-3, with 11 bases fitting TRBD2. The CDR3 is 14 residues long. V dropped 3 bases and J dropped 3; count of bases not matched to a gene: 2. Germline CDR1 SQVTM, CDR2 ANQGSEA.

The CDR3, as DNA: TGTGCCAGTAGTACCCCACGGACAGTCACCGGGGAGCTGTTTTTT. Amino acid sequence: CASSTPRTVTGELFF. The gene calls are TRBV19 and TRBJ2-2, with D tentatively TRBD1 (6 bases). This CDR3 is 15 amino acids long. CDR1 LNHDA and CDR2 SQIVND come from the germline V gene (reference sequence). The V end lost 4 bases, the J end lost 4 bases, and 13 bases lay between the germline ends.

The J gene is TRBJ2-6, the V gene TRBV6-5; weak D call: TRBD1 (6 bases). CDR3 length: 15 amino acids. The V end lost 4 bases, the J end lost 4 bases, and 11 bases lay between the germline ends. Germline-derived CDR1 and CDR2 are MNHEY and SVGAGI. The CDR3 protein is CASSSWGPGANVLTF. In DNA, the CDR3 is TGTGCCAGCAGTTCCTGGGGGCCCGGGGCCAACGTCCTGACTTTC.

The genes are TRBV3-1 (or the pseudogene TRBV3-2) and TRBJ1-1; unclear D gene. V lost 4 bases and J 2 bases, leaving 5 bases between the germline ends. Germline V gene data show CDR1 as LGHDT and CDR2 as YNNKEL (reference sequence). The CDR3 has 12 amino acids. The CDR3 is CASSPSNTEAFF. CDR3 DNA sequence: TGTGCCAGCAGCCCCTCCAACACTGAAGCTTTCTTT.

This clone appeared once. V gene TRBV9 combines with J gene TRBJ2-3; 9 nucleotides align to TRBD2. After removal of 3 bases from V and 6 bases from J, the junction contained 11 bases not matched to a gene. Germline CDR1 reads SGDLS; CDR2 reads YYNGEE. This CDR3 is 16 amino acids long. The CDR3 region is CASSAHSGGRSDTQYF. In DNA, the CDR3 is TGTGCCAGCAGCGCCCATAGCGGGGGCCGCTCTGATACGCAGTATTTT.

This clone was detected once. The chain recombines TRBV9 with TRBJ2-1, with D possibly being TRBD2 (6 bases). The CDR3 totals 14 residues. Germline CDR1 is SGDLS and CDR2 is YYNGEE. Trimming removed 4 bases from V and 0 bases from J, with 8 bases in between. CDR3 amino acids: CASSSRDSYNEQFF. CDR3 coding DNA: TGTGCCAGCAGCTCGCGGGACTCCTACAATGAGCAGTTCTTC.